Listed below are T cell receptor beta chains from one sample, sequenced in a study of CD8 T cells in ankylosing spondylitis. One entry per CDR3 protein, called by TCRdb with MiXCR from the 5' RACE reads. The data hold approximately 540,000 distinct CDR3 sequences, with roughly an eighth observed a single time. Source material: blood, either unsorted or a sorted T cell fraction (not recorded which). The receptors shown here come from a male donor with ankylosing spondylitis. Each CDR3 is given with its conserved first and last residue. The order of the fields is V gene, D gene, clone size, J gene, CDR3 protein, CDR3 DNA. D genes are given only for firm matches. Clone sizes are given selectively: once, few, many, or a class where the clone is expanded.

TRBV6-1,TRBD1,many,TRBJ2-6,CASGDSVSGANVLTF,TGTGCCAGCGGGGACAGCGTCTCTGGGGCCAACGTCCTGACTTTC
TRBV5-1,NA,few,TRBJ1-1,CASSSSGMGTEAFF,TGCGCCAGCAGCTCAAGCGGGATGGGGACTGAAGCTTTCTTT
TRBV5-1,TRBD1,NA,TRBJ1-2,CASSTPGQGLAYGYTF,TGCGCCAGCAGCACGCCCGGACAGGGGCTTGCCTATGGCTACACCTTC
TRBV20-1,TRBD1,few,TRBJ2-7,CSARDRQGASSYEQYF,TGCAGTGCTAGAGACCGACAGGGGGCGAGCTCCTACGAGCAGTACTTC
TRBV24-1,TRBD2,NA,TRBJ2-7,CATSDARGGLSEQYF,TGTGCCACCAGTGATGCTCGGGGAGGGTTATCCGAGCAGTACTTC
TRBV5-1,NA,many,TRBJ1-3,CASSLEPGAGGNTIYF,TGCGCCAGCAGCTTGGAGCCCGGGGCAGGAGGAAACACCATATATTTT
TRBV2,TRBD1,few,TRBJ1-5,CASSVAGGFQPQHF,TGTGCCAGCAGTGTGGCAGGGGGCTTTCAGCCCCAGCATTTT
TRBV20-1,TRBD1,few,TRBJ1-5,CSAGPGTGTSGNQPQHF,TGCAGTGCAGGTCCCGGGACAGGGACTTCGGGCAATCAGCCCCAGCATTTT
TRBV15,TRBD1,few,TRBJ1-3,CATSRDLQGSSGNTIYF,TGTGCCACCAGCAGAGATCTACAGGGGAGCTCTGGAAACACCATATATTTT
TRBV4-2,TRBD2,many,TRBJ2-1,CASSQVGAGEGYNEQFF,TGTGCCAGCAGCCAAGTGGGAGCGGGGGAAGGTTACAATGAGCAGTTCTTC
TRBV6-1,NA,few,TRBJ1-1,CASSEDPGAGTEAFF,TGTGCCAGCAGTGAAGATCCAGGGGCAGGAACTGAAGCTTTCTTT
TRBV3-1,NA,NA,TRBJ2-3,CASSPRPRSTDTQYF,TGTGCCAGCAGCCCCCGCCCCCGCAGCACAGATACGCAGTATTTT
TRBV12-3/TRBV12-4,NA,NA,TRBJ2-2,CASSLAGVWENTGELFF,TGTGCCAGCAGTTTAGCGGGGGTGTGGGAGAACACCGGGGAGCTGTTTTTT
TRBV2,NA,NA,TRBJ1-5,CASRAGRASNQPQHF,TGTGCCAGCAGGGCCGGGAGGGCGAGCAATCAGCCCCAGCATTTT
TRBV20-1,NA,NA,TRBJ2-5,CSARVPGETQYF,TGCAGTGCTAGAGTTCCGGGAGAGACCCAGTACTTC
TRBV20-1,TRBD2,few,TRBJ2-2,CSAREPGTSGRELFF,TGCAGTGCTAGAGAACCAGGGACTAGCGGAAGGGAGCTGTTTTTT
TRBV30,NA,few,TRBJ1-5,CAWSVGGGIGNQPQHF,TGTGCCTGGAGTGTAGGAGGGGGAATTGGCAATCAGCCCCAGCATTTT
TRBV29-1,TRBD2,few,TRBJ2-3,CSSLGGSGSVDTQYF,TGCAGCTCCCTCGGTGGTAGCGGGAGTGTAGATACGCAGTATTTT
TRBV3-1,NA,many,TRBJ2-5,CASSQEQGGETQYF,TGTGCCAGCAGCCAAGAACAGGGTGGGGAGACCCAGTACTTC
TRBV11-2,NA,few,TRBJ2-2,CASSFEGALTGELFF,TGTGCCAGCAGCTTTGAAGGGGCCCTCACCGGGGAGCTGTTTTTT
TRBV7-9,TRBD1,few,TRBJ1-1,CASSLVGQGFTEAFF,TGTGCCAGCAGCTTAGTGGGACAGGGATTCACTGAAGCTTTCTTT
TRBV20-1,TRBD1,NA,TRBJ2-2,CSAMIPQGVTGELFF,TGCAGTGCTATGATACCCCAGGGGGTCACCGGGGAGCTGTTTTTT
TRBV2,NA,once,TRBJ1-5,CASKTGRQPQHF,TGTGCCAGCAAAACCGGGCGTCAGCCCCAGCATTTT
TRBV12-3/TRBV12-4,NA,many,TRBJ1-1,CASSFRGPGAEAFF,TGTGCCAGCAGTTTTAGGGGCCCTGGGGCTGAAGCTTTCTTT
TRBV5-1,NA,many,TRBJ2-3,CASSMRGGSSTDTQYF,TGCGCCAGCAGCATGAGAGGGGGGAGCAGCACAGATACGCAGTATTTT
TRBV11-2,TRBD2,NA,TRBJ2-1,CASSHGTSGYNEQFF,TGTGCCAGCAGCCACGGGACTAGCGGTTACAATGAGCAGTTCTTC
TRBV18,NA,once,TRBJ2-3,CASSPNRERKDTQYF,TGTGCCAGCTCCCCGAACCGGGAGAGGAAAGATACGCAGTATTTT
TRBV20-1,NA,NA,TRBJ2-2,CSARGRVGTGELFF,TGCAGTGCTAGAGGACGCGTCGGCACCGGGGAGCTGTTTTTT
TRBV5-1,TRBD2,many,TRBJ2-1,CASSLAPTPGLAGSRFF,TGCGCCAGCAGCTTGGCCCCAACGCCGGGACTAGCGGGTAGTCGGTTCTTC
TRBV20-1,NA,many,TRBJ2-7,CSARVPGQGNYEQYF,TGCAGTGCTAGAGTCCCTGGGCAGGGGAACTACGAGCAGTACTTC
TRBV12-3/TRBV12-4,NA,many,TRBJ1-1,CASSLAGGGRMNTEAFF,TGTGCCAGCAGTTTAGCGGGGGGCGGGAGAATGAACACTGAAGCTTTCTTT
TRBV5-1,NA,many,TRBJ2-6,CASSFQGGSGANVLTF,TGCGCCAGCAGCTTTCAGGGGGGATCTGGGGCCAACGTCCTGACTTTC
TRBV6-5,NA,NA,TRBJ1-1,CASSYEAGAPIEAFF,TGTGCCAGCAGTTACGAGGCAGGGGCGCCCATTGAAGCTTTCTTT
TRBV10-3,TRBD1,few,TRBJ1-1,CAISESGGAGDEAFF,TGTGCCATCAGTGAGTCAGGGGGCGCAGGTGATGAAGCTTTCTTT
TRBV11-1,TRBD2,NA,TRBJ2-7,CASSFNPRTSGLSSYEQYF,TGTGCCAGCAGCTTTAACCCCCGGACTAGCGGACTTAGCTCCTACGAGCAGTACTTC
TRBV15,NA,few,TRBJ1-1,CATSRDWSGAAFF,TGTGCCACCAGCAGAGATTGGTCAGGGGCCGCTTTCTTT
TRBV7-2,TRBD1,many,TRBJ1-1,CASSSAGGTEAFF,TGTGCCAGCAGCTCGGCAGGGGGCACTGAAGCTTTCTTT
TRBV6-5,NA,NA,TRBJ1-1,CASSYRGGGWNTEAFF,TGTGCCAGCAGTTACAGGGGAGGGGGGTGGAACACTGAAGCTTTCTTT
TRBV20-1,NA,NA,TRBJ1-3,CSATRGRDTIYF,TGCAGTGCTACCCGCGGCCGTGACACCATATATTTT
TRBV7-9,NA,NA,TRBJ2-7,CASSLALVGPSEQYF,TGTGCCAGCAGCTTAGCGCTCGTGGGGCCGAGCGAGCAGTACTTC
TRBV6-1,NA,few,TRBJ1-2,CASSGLVFRSYTF,TGTGCCAGCAGTGGATTAGTATTCCGAAGCTACACCTTC
TRBV29-1,NA,few,TRBJ2-7,CSVDDSREPYEQYF,TGCAGCGTTGACGATAGCAGGGAACCCTACGAGCAGTACTTC
TRBV12-3/TRBV12-4,NA,many,TRBJ1-5,CASSKGQPDSNQPQHF,TGTGCCAGCAGTAAAGGACAGCCAGATAGCAATCAGCCCCAGCATTTT
TRBV25-1,NA,many,TRBJ2-7,CASSEWGRSYEQYF,TGTGCCAGCAGTGAGTGGGGAAGGTCCTACGAGCAGTACTTC
TRBV3-1,TRBD1,many,TRBJ2-4,CASSQVGQGIQYF,TGTGCCAGCAGCCAAGTTGGACAGGGCATTCAGTACTTC
TRBV5-1,TRBD1,NA,TRBJ2-2,CASSIWDRADTGELFF,TGCGCCAGCAGCATCTGGGACAGGGCGGACACCGGGGAGCTGTTTTTT
TRBV7-8,TRBD1,once,TRBJ1-2,CASSLATGTDYGYTF,TGTGCCAGCAGCTTAGCGACCGGGACAGACTATGGCTACACCTTC